This TCR beta chain was profiled in a study of immune cell composition in non-small cell lung cancer. Sequenced by immunoSEQ multiplex PCR; TCRdb stores in-frame clones only, minus some. Of approximately 6,800 clones listed, roughly three quarters are singletons. In the case of this clone: Within the sample, other DNA sequences also encode this same CDR3.

This CDR3 region has 13 residues. Trimming stripped 3 bases from V and 11 bases from J, with 17 bases between. CDR1 and CDR2 (germline): MNHNS, SASEGT. Normal lung was sampled as far from the tumour as possible, at least 3 cm. This TCR was sampled from a human donor with non-small cell lung cancer. V is TRBV6-1 and J is TRBJ2-7; D might be TRBD1 (6 bases). Sequenced sample: non-adjacent lung tissue. The CDR3 sequence is CASSELTTGSEYF. The DNA for the CDR3 is TGTGCCAGCAGTGAGCTAACAACAGGGTCGGAGTACTTC.